The 22 T cell receptor beta chains given below trace back to one sample, sequenced in a study of blood T cell repertoires in COVID-19. TCRdb keeps only in-frame clones here, not all; method: immunoSEQ multiplex PCR. The sample carries 250,000 to 350,000 clones, roughly 84% recorded once. Source material: peripheral blood. These receptors were collected from a person aged 70 to 85 with COVID-19, enrolled during active disease.

This clone was seen a few times. The V and J genes are TRBV11-3 and TRBJ2-5; 9 positions match TRBD2. The J segment lost 3 bases and the V segment lost 4 bases, leaving 12 bases of the junction unmatched. The CDR3 loop spans 17 amino acids. Germline values: CDR1 SGHNT, CDR2 YENEEA. In nucleotides, the CDR3 is TGTGCCAGCAGCTCCGGGACTAGCTGGGGAGGAAAAGAGACCCAGTACTTC. This codes for CASSSGTSWGGKETQYF. Variable domain in full (rest from reference TRBV11-3 and TRBJ2-5): EAGVVQSPRYKIIEKKQPVAFWCNPISGHNTLYWYLQNLGQGPELLIRYENEEAVDDSQLPKDRFSAERLKGVDSTLKIQPAELGDSAVYLCASSSGTSWGGKETQYFGPGTRLLVL.

This rearrangement joins TRBV5-1 to TRBJ2-5; 7 positions agree with TRBD1. The CDR3 is 16 residues long. Trimming at V came to 4 bases and at J to 4 bases, leaving 13 bases not matched to a gene. CDR1 and CDR2 (germline): SGHRS, YFSETQ. CDR3 sequence reads: CASSPMGQLSGETQYF. In nucleotides, the CDR3 is TGCGCCAGCAGCCCCATGGGACAGTTGAGCGGAGAGACCCAGTACTTC.

V and J are TRBV7-7 and TRBJ2-5; 8 bases match TRBD1. CDR1 SSHAT and CDR2 FNYEAQ come from the germline V gene (reference sequence). With V trimmed by 4 bases and J by 2 bases, 6 bases remained unmatched. The CDR3 has 15 residues. CDR3 nucleotides: TGTGCCAGCAGCTCTGGACAGGGCTTTCAAGAGACCCAGTACTTC. Protein sequence: CASSSGQGFQETQYF.

The chain employs TRBV7-8 and TRBJ1-5; 9 bases map to TRBD1. CDR1 is SGHVS and CDR2 is FQNEAQ in the germline V gene. V dropped 5 bases and J dropped 7; count of bases not matched to a gene: 3. The CDR3 extends over 13 amino acids. DNA for the CDR3: TGTGCCAGCAGCCAGACAGGGGGGCAGCCCCAGCATTTT. Protein: CASSQTGGQPQHF.

The genes are TRBV19 and TRBJ1-4, with no clear D. The V gene lost 5 bases and the J gene lost 4 bases, with 11 bases spanning the gap. Germline CDR1 is LNHDA and CDR2 is SQIVND (reference sequence). This CDR3 is built from 14 residues. The CDR3 region is CASSPPALNEKLFF. CDR3 nucleotide sequence: TGTGCCAGTAGTCCTCCTGCGCTTAATGAAAAACTGTTTTTT.

This chain connects TRBV28 to TRBJ1-2; TRBD1 aligns across 10 bases. J was trimmed by 7 bases and V by 3 bases; bases with no gene match: 8. CDR1 MDHEN and CDR2 SYDVKM come from the germline V gene. This CDR3 has 15 amino acids. The CDR3 DNA sequence: TGTGCCAGCAGTTTTAGGGGGACAGGGGTTGGTGGCTACACCTTC. This codes for CASSFRGTGVGGYTF.

This CDR3 is CASRPAQAWGANVLTF. The CDR3 coding sequence is TGTGCCAGCAGACCCGCACAGGCCTGGGGGGCCAACGTCCTGACTTTC. The chain recombines TRBV27 with TRBJ2-6; D is possibly TRBD1 (5 bases). Looked up from germline, CDR1 is MNHEY and CDR2 is SMNVEV (reference sequence). This CDR3 is built from 16 residues. V gave up 6 bases and J gave up 4 bases, with 16 bases separating them.

The V call is TRBV27, the J call TRBJ1-4; 7 bases fit TRBD1. The V and J ends lost 2 bases and 10 bases, in that order; junction bases with no gene match: 10. CDR1 is MNHEY, CDR2 SMNVEV, per germline (reference sequence). The CDR3 totals 15 residues. In nucleotides, the CDR3 is TGTGCCAGCAGTTTAACCGACAGGGTCGGTGGAAAACTGTTTTTT. Amino acid sequence: CASSLTDRVGGKLFF.

The chain links TRBV28 to TRBJ2-7, with D hard to call. V was pared by 3 bases and J by 3 bases, with 9 bases between. This CDR3 contains 13 residues. From germline, CDR1 is MDHEN and CDR2 SYDVKM. CDR3 bases: TGTGCCAGCAGTTTCGGGTCCCTCTACGAGCAGTACTTC. It translates to CASSFGSLYEQYF.

The chain uses TRBV15 and TRBJ2-7; 10 bases map to TRBD2. Germline V gene sequence: CDR1 LNHNV, CDR2 YYDKDF (reference sequence). V lost 8 bases to trimming and J lost 2 bases; unmatched junction nucleotides: 6. The CDR3 is made up of 14 amino acids. CDR3 in amino acids: CATGGLAAPYEQYF. The CDR3 coding sequence is TGTGCCACCGGCGGACTAGCGGCCCCCTACGAGCAGTACTTC.

There are a few counts of this clone. This chain uses TRBV11-2 with TRBJ1-5; 9 bases match TRBD1. V lost 5 bases, J lost 3 bases, and 5 bases stayed unmatched. The CDR3 loop spans 15 amino acids. Germline CDR1 reads SGHAT; CDR2 reads FQNNGV. The CDR3 reads CASSPGQGLNQPQHF. The CDR3 nucleotides are TGTGCCAGCAGCCCGGGACAGGGCCTCAATCAGCCCCAGCATTTT.

CDR3 protein: CASSYGRDGELFF. The CDR3 nucleotides are TGTGCCAGCAGTTACGGCAGGGACGGGGAGCTGTTTTTT. The genes are TRBV6-5 and TRBJ2-2; a possible D gene is TRBD1 (5 bases). Germline CDR1 reads MNHEY; CDR2 reads SVGAGI. The CDR3 has 13 residues. V was shortened by 2 bases and J by 7 bases, with 8 bases between the two germline ends.

The chain is built from TRBV7-8 and TRBJ1-2; D not certain. Trimming took off 0 bases at V and 4 bases at J, with 15 bases between the two ends. The CDR3 consists of 16 residues. CDR1 and CDR2 (germline): SGHVS, FQNEAQ. CDR3 coding DNA: TGTGCCAGCAGCTTAGCCTCCCCAGGAACGACCTATGGCTACACCTTC. Its protein is CASSLASPGTTYGYTF.

This clone has more than one count but fewer than ten. The chain combines TRBV13 with TRBJ2-3, with 8 positions matching TRBD1. The CDR3 length is 15 residues. Germline loops: CDR1 PRHDT, CDR2 FYEKMQ (reference sequence). V lost 5 bases, J lost 2 bases, and 6 bases stayed unmatched. Here the CDR3 reads CASSERQGLTDTQYF. For the CDR3, the DNA is TGTGCCAGCAGCGAGAGACAGGGGCTCACAGATACGCAGTATTTT.

The V gene is TRBV18, the J gene TRBJ2-5; D is perhaps TRBD1 (6 bases). The V end was cut by 0 bases, the J end by 4 bases, with 12 bases between. Looked up from germline, CDR1 is KGHSH and CDR2 is LQKENI. The CDR3 length is 15 residues. CDR3 in amino acids: CASSPPWTELETQYF. The CDR3 DNA reads as TGTGCCAGCTCACCACCGTGGACAGAGTTAGAGACCCAGTACTTC.

V usage is TRBV9 and J usage is TRBJ2-3; TRBD2 agrees at 8 bases. There are 15 residues in the CDR3. After removal of 2 bases from V and 2 bases from J, the junction contained 4 bases not matched to a gene. Germline CDR1 is SGDLS and CDR2 is YYNGEE. For the CDR3, the DNA is TGTGCCAGCAGCGTGACTAGCGCTTCCACAGATACGCAGTATTTT. Residues: CASSVTSASTDTQYF.

The chain links TRBV11-2 to TRBJ2-2, with D possibly matching TRBD1 (6 bases). Trimming cost V 4 bases and J 3 bases, with 12 bases left between them. Germline loops: CDR1 SGHAT, CDR2 FQNNGV. The CDR3 is 15 amino acids. The CDR3 here is CASSSPGTYTGELFF. Here the CDR3 DNA reads TGTGCCAGCAGCTCCCCCGGGACATACACCGGGGAGCTGTTTTTT. Combining the CDR3 with reference TRBV11-2 and TRBJ2-2 gives the whole variable domain EAGVAQSPRYKIIEKRQSVAFWCNPISGHATLYWYQQILGQGPKLLIQFQNNGVVDDSQLPKDRFSAERLKGVDSTLKIQPAKLEDSAVYLCASSSPGTYTGELFFGEGSRLTVL.

CDR3 in amino acids: CASSPVGQTTEAFF. Written as DNA, the CDR3 is TGCGCCAGCAGCCCGGTCGGACAAACGACTGAAGCTTTCTTT. The rearrangement uses TRBV5-1 and TRBJ1-1; possibly TRBD1 for D (5 bases). V dropped 4 bases and J dropped 5 bases, with 15 bases sitting between them. Germline CDR1 is SGHRS and CDR2 is YFSETQ. CDR3 size: 14 residues.

The J gene is TRBJ2-7, the V gene TRBV20-1; maybe TRBD2 (5 bases). From germline, CDR1 is DFQATT and CDR2 SNEGSKA (reference sequence). The V gene lost 3 bases and the J gene lost 6 bases, with 9 bases spanning the gap. This CDR3 contains 11 residues. The CDR3 bases are TGCAGTGCTAGGAGGGCGGGCGAGCAGTACTTC. It codes for CSARRAGEQYF.

The rearrangement links TRBV18 to TRBJ1-5; 10 nucleotides line up with TRBD1. The V and J ends lost 3 bases and 1 base, in that order; junction bases with no gene match: 18. The germline V gene has CDR1 KGHSH and CDR2 LQKENI. This CDR3 spans 21 amino acids. CDR3 DNA sequence: TGTGCCAGCTCACCTACAATACGTCCCGGGACAGGGGACGGGAGCAATCAGCCCCAGCATTTT. This sequence encodes CASSPTIRPGTGDGSNQPQHF.

V gene TRBV7-2 combines with J gene TRBJ2-1; a possible D gene is TRBD1 (5 bases). Deletions cut 10 bases from V and 1 base from J, with 14 bases between. Germline CDR1 is SGHTA and CDR2 is FQGNSA. CDR3 size: 14 residues. This CDR3 reads CAIDSYGSYNEQFF. The DNA of the CDR3 is TGTGCCATTGACAGTTATGGTTCCTACAATGAGCAGTTCTTC.

The CDR3 DNA sequence: TGTGCCAGCAGTGAACTGACTAGCGGGAGTCGGACAGATACGCAGTATTTT. It translates to CASSELTSGSRTDTQYF. The genes are TRBV2 and TRBJ2-3; 12 nucleotides match TRBD2. The germline V gene encodes CDR1 SNHLY and CDR2 FYNNEI. The CDR3 loop spans 17 amino acids. The V gene end was trimmed by 2 bases and the J gene end by 3 bases; junction bases not matched to a gene: 6.